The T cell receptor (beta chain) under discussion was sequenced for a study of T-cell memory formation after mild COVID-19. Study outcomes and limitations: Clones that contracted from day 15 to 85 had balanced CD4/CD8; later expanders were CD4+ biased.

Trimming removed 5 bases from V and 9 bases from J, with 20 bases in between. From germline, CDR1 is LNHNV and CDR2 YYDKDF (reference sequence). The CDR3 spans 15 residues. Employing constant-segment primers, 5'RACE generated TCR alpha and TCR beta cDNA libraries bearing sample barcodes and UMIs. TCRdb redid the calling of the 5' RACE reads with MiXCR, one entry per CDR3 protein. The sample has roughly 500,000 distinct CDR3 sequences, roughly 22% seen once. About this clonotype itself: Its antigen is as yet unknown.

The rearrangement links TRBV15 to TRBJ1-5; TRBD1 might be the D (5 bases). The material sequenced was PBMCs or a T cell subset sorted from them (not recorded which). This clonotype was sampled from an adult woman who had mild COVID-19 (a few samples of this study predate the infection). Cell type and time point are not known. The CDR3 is CATSGYIGTARPQHF. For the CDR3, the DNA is TGTGCCACCAGCGGTTATATTGGGACGGCCCGGCCCCAGCATTTT.